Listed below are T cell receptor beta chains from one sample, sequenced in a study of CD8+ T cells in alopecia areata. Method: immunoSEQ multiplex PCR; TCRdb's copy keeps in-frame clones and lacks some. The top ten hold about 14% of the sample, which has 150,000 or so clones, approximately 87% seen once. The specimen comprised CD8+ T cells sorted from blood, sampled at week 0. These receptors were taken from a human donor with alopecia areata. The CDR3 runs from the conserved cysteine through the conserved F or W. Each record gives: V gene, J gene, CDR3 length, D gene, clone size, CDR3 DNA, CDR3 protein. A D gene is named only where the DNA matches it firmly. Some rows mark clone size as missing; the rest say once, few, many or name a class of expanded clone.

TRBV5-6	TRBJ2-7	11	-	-	TGTGCCAGCAGCTTGGAGAACGAGCAGTACTTC	CASSLENEQYF
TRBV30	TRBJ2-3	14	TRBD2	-	TGTGCCTGGATTTTAGCGGGTTCCACAGATACGCAGTATTTT	CAWILAGSTDTQYF
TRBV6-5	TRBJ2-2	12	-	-	TGTGCCAGCCGGCAGGGCAGCGGGGAGCTGTTTTTT	CASRQGSGELFF
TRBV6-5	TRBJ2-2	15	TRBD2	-	TGTGCCAGCAGCCTAGCGACTAGCGGAAGCGGGGAGCTGTTTTTT	CASSLATSGSGELFF
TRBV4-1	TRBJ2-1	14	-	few	TGCGCCAGCAGCTTGGCGGGGTTGGGCGGTGAGCAGTTCTTC	CASSLAGLGGEQFF
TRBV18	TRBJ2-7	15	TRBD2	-	TGTGCCAGCTCACCAGCAAGCGGGGGGACCTACGAGCAGTACTTC	CASSPASGGTYEQYF
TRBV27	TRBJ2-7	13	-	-	TGTGCCAGCAGTCGCACGTGGGTCTACGAGCAGTACTTC	CASSRTWVYEQYF
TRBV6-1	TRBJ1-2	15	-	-	TGTGCCAGCAGTGAACTAATTACAGTACCATATGGCTACACCTTC	CASSELITVPYGYTF
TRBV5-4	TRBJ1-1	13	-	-	TGTGCCAGCAGCTTGGCCGAGAACACTGAAGCTTTCTTT	CASSLAENTEAFF
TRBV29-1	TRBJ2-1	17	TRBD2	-	TGCAGCGTTGAACAACTAGCGGGGTCTAGCTCCTACAATGAGCAGTTCTTC	CSVEQLAGSSSYNEQFF
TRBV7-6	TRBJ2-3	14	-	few	TGTGCCAGCAGCCCTCCCCGGTATCCAGATACGCAGTATTTT	CASSPPRYPDTQYF
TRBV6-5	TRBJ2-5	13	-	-	TGTGCCAGCAGTGGGGACAACCAAGAGACCCAGTACTTC	CASSGDNQETQYF
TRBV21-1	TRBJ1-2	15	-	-	TGTGCCAGTAGCAAAGAGGTGGGACAGGACTATGGCTACACCTTC	CASSKEVGQDYGYTF
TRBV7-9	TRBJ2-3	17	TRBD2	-	TGTGCCAGCAGCTCTAAACTAGCGGGGAGAAGCACAGATACGCAGTATTTT	CASSSKLAGRSTDTQYF
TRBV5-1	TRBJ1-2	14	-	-	TGCGCCAGCAGCTTGACAGCGGAGGACTATGGCTACACCTTC	CASSLTAEDYGYTF
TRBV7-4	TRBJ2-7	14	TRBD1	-	TGTGCCAGCAGCAACGGGCAGGGGGCCTACGAGCAGTACTTC	CASSNGQGAYEQYF
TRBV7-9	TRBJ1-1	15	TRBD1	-	TGTGCCAGCAGCTCTATGACAGGGCTGAACACTGAAGCTTTCTTT	CASSSMTGLNTEAFF
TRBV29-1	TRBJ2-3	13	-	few	TGCAGCGTTGACGGGAGTATGGCAGATACGCAGTATTTT	CSVDGSMADTQYF
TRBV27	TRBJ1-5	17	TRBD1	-	TGTGCCAGCAGTTTATCCGGGACAGTGTCTCTCTATCAGCCCCAGCATTTT	CASSLSGTVSLYQPQHF
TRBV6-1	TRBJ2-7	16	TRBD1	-	TGTGCCAGCAGTGAAGCCGGTGGGTTAGGGGGCCGCGAGCAGTACTTC	CASSEAGGLGGREQYF
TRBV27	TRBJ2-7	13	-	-	TGTGCCAGCAGGGGGTGGAACTCCTACGAGCAGTACTTC	CASRGWNSYEQYF
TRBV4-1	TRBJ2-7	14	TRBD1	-	TGCGCCAGCAGCCAAGTCGACAGGGGTTACGAGCAGTACTTC	CASSQVDRGYEQYF
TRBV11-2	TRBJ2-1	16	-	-	TGTGCCAGCAGCTTCAGCTCAGCTCCGGATGGAAATGAGCAGTTCTTC	CASSFSSAPDGNEQFF
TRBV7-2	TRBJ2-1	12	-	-	TGTGCCAGCAGCTTATACTACAATGAGCAGTTCTTC	CASSLYYNEQFF
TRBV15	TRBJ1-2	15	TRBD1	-	TGTGCCACCAGCAGTACAGGGGAGACTAACTATGGCTACACCTTC	CATSSTGETNYGYTF
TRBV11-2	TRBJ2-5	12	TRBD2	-	TGTGCCAGCAGCTTAGGGGAGGGGACCCAGTACTTC	CASSLGEGTQYF
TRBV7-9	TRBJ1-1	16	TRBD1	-	TGTGCCAGCAGATTAACGGGACAGGGCGCCAACACTGAAGCTTTCTTT	CASRLTGQGANTEAFF
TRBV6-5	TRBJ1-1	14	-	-	TGTGCCAGCAGTTACTCGAGGGGGAACACTGAAGCTTTCTTT	CASSYSRGNTEAFF
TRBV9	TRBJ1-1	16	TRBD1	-	TGTGCCAGCAGCGTAGAGTACCAGGGGGCTCGGACTGAAGCTTTCTTT	CASSVEYQGARTEAFF
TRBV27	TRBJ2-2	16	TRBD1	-	TGTGCCAGCAGTATAAAACAGGGGATAGTGACCGGGGAGCTGTTTTTT	CASSIKQGIVTGELFF
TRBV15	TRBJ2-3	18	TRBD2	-	TGTGCCACCAGCAGATCTTACGGCGGGGGTCCTAGCACAGATACGCAGTATTTT	CATSRSYGGGPSTDTQYF
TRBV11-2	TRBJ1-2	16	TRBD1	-	TGTGCCAGCAGCGACACAGGGGGTAGGGCTAACTATGGCTACACCTTC	CASSDTGGRANYGYTF
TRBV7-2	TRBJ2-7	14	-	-	TGTGCCAGCAGCTTAGGGGGGCTGGGATACGAGCAGTACTTC	CASSLGGLGYEQYF
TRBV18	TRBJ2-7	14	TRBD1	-	TGTGCCAGCTCACCGCGGACAGGGTTATACGAGCAGTACTTC	CASSPRTGLYEQYF
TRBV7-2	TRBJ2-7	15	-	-	TGTGCCAGCAGCTTCCTCAGACAGGCCTCCTACGAGCAGTACTTC	CASSFLRQASYEQYF
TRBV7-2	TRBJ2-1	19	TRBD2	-	TGTGCCAGCAGCTTAGGGACTAGCGTAGCGGGGGGGGCCTACAATGAGCAGTTCTTC	CASSLGTSVAGGAYNEQFF
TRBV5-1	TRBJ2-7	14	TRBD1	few	TGCGCCAGCAGCTCCCGGGACAGCCCCTACGAGCAGTACTTC	CASSSRDSPYEQYF
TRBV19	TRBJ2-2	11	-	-	TGTGCCAGTAGTAGTCCCGGGGAGCTGTTTTTT	CASSSPGELFF
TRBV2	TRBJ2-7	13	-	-	TGTGCCAGCAGTGAAGGGACGGCCTACGAGCAGTACTTC	CASSEGTAYEQYF
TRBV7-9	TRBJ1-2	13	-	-	TGTGCCAGCAGCCCCTATTGGTACTATGGCTACACCTTC	CASSPYWYYGYTF
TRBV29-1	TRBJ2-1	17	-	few	TGCAGCGGGTTTAGGGAACTCCAGGGATCTTCGTGGAATGAGCAGTTCTTC	CSGFRELQGSSWNEQFF
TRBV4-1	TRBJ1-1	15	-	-	TGCGCCAGCAGCCAAGTAGAAGTGATGAACACTGAAGCTTTCTTT	CASSQVEVMNTEAFF
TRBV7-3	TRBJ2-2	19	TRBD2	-	TGTGCCAGCAGCTCCGGAGGTCTAGCGGGAGGGCCGGGCACCGGGGAGCTGTTTTTT	CASSSGGLAGGPGTGELFF
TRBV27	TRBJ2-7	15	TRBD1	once	TGTGCCAGCAGTTTATCCCCGGGACAGGGCCACGAGCAGTACTTC	CASSLSPGQGHEQYF
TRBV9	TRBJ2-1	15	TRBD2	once	TGTGCCAGCAGCGTAGGACTAGCGGGGTCGGATGAGCAGTTCTTC	CASSVGLAGSDEQFF
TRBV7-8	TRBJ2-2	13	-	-	TGTGCCAGCAGCTTTGGGACCACCGGGGAGCTGTTTTTT	CASSFGTTGELFF
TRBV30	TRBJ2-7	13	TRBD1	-	TGTGCCTGGAGCCTAGGGGGACAGTCCGAGCAGTACTTC	CAWSLGGQSEQYF
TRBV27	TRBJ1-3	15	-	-	TGTGCCAGCAGTTCGCGGGGACACCTAGGAAACACCATATATTTT	CASSSRGHLGNTIYF
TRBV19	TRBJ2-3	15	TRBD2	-	TGTGCCAGTATAGAGACGGGGGGGCTCACAGATACGCAGTATTTT	CASIETGGLTDTQYF
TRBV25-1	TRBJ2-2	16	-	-	TGTGCCAGCAGTGAATTGGGTTCAGGTCTCACCGGGGAGCTGTTTTTT	CASSELGSGLTGELFF
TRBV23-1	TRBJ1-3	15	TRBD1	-	TGCGCCAGCAGTCAAGGGGAGGGACAGGGAAGCTCCATATATTTT	CASSQGEGQGSSIYF
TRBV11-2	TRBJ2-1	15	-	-	TGTGCCAGCAGTTTCGCGGGGAACTCCTACAATGAGCAGTTCTTC	CASSFAGNSYNEQFF
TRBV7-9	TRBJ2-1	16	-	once	TGTGCCAGCAGCTTTAGACAGAGAGGTAGGCACAATGAGCAGTTCTTC	CASSFRQRGRHNEQFF
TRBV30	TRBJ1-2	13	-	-	TGTGCCTGGAGCGACCAAGGGTTCTATGGCTACACCTTC	CAWSDQGFYGYTF
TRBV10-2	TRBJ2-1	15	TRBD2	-	TGCGCCAGCATTAATAGCGGGGGGGCCAGGGATGAGCAGTTCTTC	CASINSGGARDEQFF
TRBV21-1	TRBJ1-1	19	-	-	TGTGCCAGCAGCAAAGCTCCCCGAGGCTTCAGGGGGATGAACACTGAAGCTTTCTTT	CASSKAPRGFRGMNTEAFF
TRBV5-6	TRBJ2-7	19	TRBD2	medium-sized	TGTGCCAGCAGCACGAGACCGGGACTAGCGGGGGGCGGCCCCTACGAGCAGTACTTC	CASSTRPGLAGGGPYEQYF
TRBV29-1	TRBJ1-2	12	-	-	TGCAGCGTTCGAAACCCTAACTATGGCTACACCTTC	CSVRNPNYGYTF
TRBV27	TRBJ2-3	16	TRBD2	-	TGTGCCAGCAGTTTAAGCTGGCGGGGGGTGGCAGATACGCAGTATTTT	CASSLSWRGVADTQYF